This passage covers 10 T cell receptor beta chains from one sample sequenced in a study of monozygotic twins with inflammatory bowel disease (dated by TCRdb to the late 2010s). Library prep was done by 5' RACE. The sequencer listed for this sample is Illumina HiSeq 2500. TCRdb reprocessed the reads, and each CDR3 protein sequence is entered once, without DNA. This specimen's table enumerates approximately 400,000 distinct CDR3 sequences. The top ten constitute more than 2% of the sample. The sequencing sample was made of blood. The receptors originated from a human donor with ulcerative colitis or Crohn's disease, or a healthy co-twin of an affected twin (not recorded which).

The chain uses TRBV6-5 and TRBJ1-3; TCRdb's assignment of TRBD1 cannot be checked, as there is no DNA. CDR3 length: 16 residues. Germline CDR1 and CDR2: MNHEY and SVGAGI. The CDR3 loop is CASSYGGLSSGNTIYF.

The chain links TRBV5-1 to TRBJ2-1. The CDR3 is 13 residues long. Germline V gives CDR1 SGHRS, CDR2 YFSETQ. The CDR3 loop is CASSLGPSYEQFF.

The chain is built from TRBV20-1 and TRBJ1-2. CDR1 and CDR2 from the germline V gene are DFQATT and SNEGSKA (reference sequence). The CDR3 contains 13 residues. Here the CDR3 reads CSGPGLANYGYTF.

The chain joins TRBV6-5 to TRBJ2-3; TCRdb gives TRBD1 as the D gene, but with no DNA this cannot be confirmed. Germline CDR1 reads MNHEY; CDR2 reads SVGAGI. The CDR3 is made up of 14 amino acids. The CDR3 reads CASSWGGPTDTQYF.

The V call is TRBV20-1, the J call TRBJ2-7; TCRdb's D gene call, TRBD1, goes unchecked for lack of DNA. The CDR3 extends over 15 amino acids. Looked up from germline, CDR1 is DFQATT and CDR2 is SNEGSKA (reference sequence). The chain's CDR3 is CSARQGAFGSYEQYF.

This chain joins TRBV20-1 and TRBJ1-5. CDR3 size: 12 residues. Germline V gene sequence: CDR1 DFQATT, CDR2 SNEGSKA (reference sequence). The CDR3 reads CSASMGNQPQHF.

The chain couples TRBV5-6 to TRBJ2-5; TCRdb reports TRBD2, a call that lacks DNA to check it against. CDR3 length: 15 residues. Germline assignment: CDR1 SGHDT and CDR2 YYEEEE. CDR3 loop: CASSFTSGGASAQYF.

V usage is TRBV28 and J usage is TRBJ1-1; as DNA is missing, the TRBD1 call by TCRdb cannot be tested. CDR3 length equals 19 residues. Germline lookup yields CDR1 MDHEN and CDR2 SYDVKM. Here the CDR3 reads CASSLFQTGQGVPGTEAFF. The full variable domain, with the rest looked up from reference TRBV28 and TRBJ1-1, is DVKVTQSSRYLVKRTGEKVFLECVQDMDHENMFWYRQDPGLGLRLIYFSYDVKMKEKGDIPEGYSVSREKKERFSLILESASTNQTSMYLCASSLFQTGQGVPGTEAFFGQGTRLTVV.

The V and J genes are TRBV11-2 and TRBJ1-2. The length of the CDR3 is 12 residues. CDR1 and CDR2 (germline): SGHAT, FQNNGV. This CDR3 reads CASSLDPTGYTF.

V gene TRBV19 combines with J gene TRBJ2-1; TCRdb names TRBD2, which stays unverified in the absence of DNA. The CDR3 has 14 residues. Per germline, CDR1 LNHDA and CDR2 SQIVND (reference sequence). The CDR3 sequence is CASSKTGLGREQFF.